The clone carrying this T cell receptor beta chain showed up just a few times. Germline assignment: CDR1 SGHTA and CDR2 FQGNSA. Trimming left V 8 bases short and J 8 bases short, with 21 bases between. This CDR3 is built from 14 residues. This entry belongs to a study of cytomegalovirus exposure and HLA in healthy donors. The PCR had 60 Vbeta and 13 Jbeta primers. The assay was immunoSEQ multiplex PCR, and TCRdb's table has in-frame clones only and misses some. The data show under 200,000 clones, about 76% seen once. This receptor was obtained from a woman aged 40-49 years in good health and CMV-seropositive. V gene TRBV7-2 combines with J gene TRBJ1-2, with D uncertain. Input material: PBMCs. The CDR3 DNA follows: TGTGCCAGCGGGCGGGCAGGCCTCTTTTTCGGCTACACCTTC. Translation: CASGRAGLFFGYTF.